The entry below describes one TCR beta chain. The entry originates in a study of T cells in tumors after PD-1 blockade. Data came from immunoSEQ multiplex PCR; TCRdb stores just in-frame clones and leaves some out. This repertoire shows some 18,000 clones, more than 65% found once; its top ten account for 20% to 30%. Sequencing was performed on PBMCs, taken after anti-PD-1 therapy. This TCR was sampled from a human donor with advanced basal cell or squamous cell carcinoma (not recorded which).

CDR3 nucleotide sequence: TGTGCCAGCAGTCGGGACAGGGATCAGCCCCAGCATTTT. Translated, it gives CASSRDRDQPQHF. The chain recombines TRBV6-4 with TRBJ1-5, with 9 positions matching TRBD1. The CDR3 covers 13 residues. The trim removed 5 bases at V and 5 bases at J, leaving 1 base unmatched. The V gene's germline CDR1 is MRHNA and CDR2 SNTAGT.